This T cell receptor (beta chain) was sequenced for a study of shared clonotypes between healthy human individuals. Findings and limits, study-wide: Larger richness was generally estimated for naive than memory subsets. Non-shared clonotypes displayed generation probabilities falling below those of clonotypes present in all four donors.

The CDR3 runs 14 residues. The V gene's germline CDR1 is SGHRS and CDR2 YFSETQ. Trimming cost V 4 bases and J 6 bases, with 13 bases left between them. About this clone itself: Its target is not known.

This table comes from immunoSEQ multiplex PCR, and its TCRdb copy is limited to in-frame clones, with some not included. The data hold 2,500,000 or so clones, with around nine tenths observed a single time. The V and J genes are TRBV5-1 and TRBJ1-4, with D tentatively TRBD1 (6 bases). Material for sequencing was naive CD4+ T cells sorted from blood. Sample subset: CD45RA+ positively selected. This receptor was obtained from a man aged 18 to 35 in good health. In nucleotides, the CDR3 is TGCGCCAGCAGCGGGGGAGGGACACATGAAAAACTGTTTTTT. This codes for CASSGGGTHEKLFF.